This entry is about one T cell receptor beta chain. Its recognized antigen is unknown. Base qualities were left out, and no much larger clone turns up one base away. These data belong to a study of blood T cell repertoires in COVID-19 (dated by TCRdb to 2020 to 2022). Study-level background: Collaborator samples came from the United States, Italy and Spain and covered acute and convalescent phases of COVID-19. Subjects who had been exposed to COVID-19, were actively infected with it, or had recovered from it provided the deeply sampled blood TCRbeta repertoires that made up the dataset. Samples came from the ongoing ImmuneRACE study (first 160 participants) plus 1,254 subjects from 6 global collaborators. The prospective study material was composed of cDNA or gDNA derived from T cells, B-cell-depleted T cells, or PBMCs. Sample metadata almost always included a de-identified subject ID, COVID-19 status, age in years and sex. The repertoires were released in a freely available public database intended as a resource for research on the immune response to SARS-CoV-2. Where HLA class I and class II types were available, the types were taken from metadata supplied by the sample provider, not from assay-based typing. The paper as a whole reports these results and caveats: The quantity of clinical and demographic metadata differed by source and by participant and was supplied without curation.

Each collaborating institution followed its own protocols to collect whole blood in K2EDTA tubes. For TCRbeta analysis, collaborator samples were shipped as frozen whole blood, as isolated PBMCs, or as DNA extracted from either sample type. For this chain, trimming is 7 bases at the V end and 5 bases at the J end, and the number of junction bases without a gene match is 9. Per the germline V gene (reference sequence), MNHEY is the CDR1 and SMNVEV is the CDR2. Inclusive of the bounding cysteine and phenylalanine, the CDR3 is 16 residues long. Only the CDR3 region is kept as DNA, spanning 48 bases read in frame from base 1. TCRbeta CDR3 regions were amplified from genomic DNA by means of the immunoSEQ Assay, a bias-controlled multiplex PCR. As for how the authors treated the data: The number of nucleated cells in each sample was estimated by amplification of reference gene primers within the assay. Sequence reads were collapsed and filtered to measure the absolute abundance of every unique TCRbeta CDR3 rearrangement. For each sample, productive Simpson clonality was calculated as the square root of Simpson's diversity index over productive rearrangements. As stored in TCRdb, this immuneACCESS dataset retains in-frame rearrangements with V and J assigned. A fraction of the clones does not appear; measured against another copy, unresolved V genes explain less than half of the discrepancy, and the remainder lacks a known reason. V, J and clone size are taken as reported in that table, and D and trimming were inferred from the DNA itself. This sample holds about 170,000 clones; almost 85% were observed only once. The ten most abundant clones make up 20% to 25% of the sample.

This clonotype was sampled from a woman of 80 years or more with acute or convalescent COVID-19. What was sequenced was peripheral blood. The chain couples TRBV27 to TRBJ2-1; the junction holds 12 bases that match TRBD2. The DNA is as follows: TGTGCCAGCAATACCCTAGGACTAGCGGGGAACAATGAGCAGTTCTTC. It codes for CASNTLGLAGNNEQFF.